This T cell receptor beta chain was sequenced during a study of blood T cell repertoires in COVID-19. In terms of age and location, participants ranged from roughly 18 to 90 years and lived in under 30 US areas. This clone appeared once. In germline, CDR1 is SGHTA, CDR2 FQGNSA. The germline V and J ends were trimmed by 4 bases and 5 bases, with 22 bases remaining between them. The length of the CDR3 is 17 residues. Generated by immunoSEQ multiplex PCR, the TCRdb table keeps only in-frame clones and is missing some. The top ten hold approximately 9% of the sample, which has 250,000 to 350,000 clones, about 91% seen once.

The sample consisted of PBMCs or T cells enriched from blood (not recorded which). This sequence was found in a woman between 18 and 29 years old who had recovered from COVID-19. This chain links TRBV7-2 with TRBJ2-3, with D perhaps TRBD2 (5 bases). The CDR3 nucleotides read TGTGCCAGCAGCTCCCATGGCGCCGGGATTACGGGAGATACGCAGTATTTT. Translating it yields CASSSHGAGITGDTQYF. Looking up the rest from reference TRBV7-2 and TRBJ2-3 gives the full variable domain: GAGVSQSPSNKVTEKGKDVELRCDPISGHTALYWYRQSLGQGLEFLIYFQGNSAPDKSGLPSDRFSAERTGGSVSTLTIQRTQQEDSAVYLCASSSHGAGITGDTQYFGPGTRLTVL.